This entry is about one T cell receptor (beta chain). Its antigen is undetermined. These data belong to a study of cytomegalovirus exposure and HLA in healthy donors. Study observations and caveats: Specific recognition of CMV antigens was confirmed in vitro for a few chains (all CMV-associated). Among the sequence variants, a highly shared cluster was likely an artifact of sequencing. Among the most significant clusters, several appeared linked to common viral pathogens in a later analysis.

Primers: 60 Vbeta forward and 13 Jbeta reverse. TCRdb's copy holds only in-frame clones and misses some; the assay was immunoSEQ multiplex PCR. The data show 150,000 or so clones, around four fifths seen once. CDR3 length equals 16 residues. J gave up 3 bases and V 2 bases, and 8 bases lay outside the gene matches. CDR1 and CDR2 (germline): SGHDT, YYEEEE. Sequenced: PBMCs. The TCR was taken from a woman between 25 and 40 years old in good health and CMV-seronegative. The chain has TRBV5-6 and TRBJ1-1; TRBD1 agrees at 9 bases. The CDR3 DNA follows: TGTGCCAGCAGCTTACTCTCCGGGACAGGGTACACTGAAGCTTTCTTT. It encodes CASSLLSGTGYTEAFF.